This T cell receptor beta chain was profiled in a study of technical replicates of blood from a few donors (TCRdb year 2017). V is pruned by 6 bases and J by 4 bases, leaving 9 bases of the junction without a gene match. Including the terminal cysteine and phenylalanine, the CDR3 comprises 16 residues. Only CDR3 DNA remains: 48 bases, in frame from the first base. The germline V gene encodes CDR1 MNHNY and CDR2 SVGAGI (reference sequence). Libraries were made using the immunoSEQ multiplex PCR assay. TCRdb took over this immuneACCESS table, retaining in-frame rearrangements with V and J assigned. Such tables are incomplete; in checked studies, under half of the missing clones stem from an unresolved V gene, and the remainder is unexplained. The table for this sample lists about 15,000 clones; approximately 81% of them were counted only once. 12% of the sample is taken by the ten largest. To note about this clone: No antigen is known for it. No clone much larger than this one lies a single base away; base qualities are absent.

The chain links TRBV6-6 with TRBJ1-1, with 12 bases aligning to TRBD1. Sequenced sample: PBMCs. This TCR was recovered from a human donor in good health. In nucleotide form, the sequence is TGTGCCAGCAGGGAGGGACAGGGGGCGGGCGGCACTGAAGCTTTCTTT. Its translation reads: CASREGQGAGGTEAFF.